A single T cell receptor beta chain is shown here with its context. This entry is derived from a study of blood T cell repertoires in COVID-19. Using immunoSEQ multiplex PCR, the repertoire was profiled, and TCRdb retains in-frame clones only, with some absent. The table lists 200,000 or so clones, approximately 82% of them singletons. V was clipped by 4 bases and J by 6 bases; unmatched bases: 12. Germline V lookup: CDR1 SGHDN, CDR2 FVKESK. The CDR3 runs to 15 residues. The V call is TRBV14, the J call TRBJ2-7; 7 bases match TRBD2. This receptor was taken from a human donor with acute or convalescent COVID-19. The donor label of this sample is uncertain. The sample was peripheral blood. CDR3 bases: TGTGCCAGCAGCCCACCCGGCGGGAGTTTAACCGAGCAGTACTTC. Translating gives CASSPPGGSLTEQYF.